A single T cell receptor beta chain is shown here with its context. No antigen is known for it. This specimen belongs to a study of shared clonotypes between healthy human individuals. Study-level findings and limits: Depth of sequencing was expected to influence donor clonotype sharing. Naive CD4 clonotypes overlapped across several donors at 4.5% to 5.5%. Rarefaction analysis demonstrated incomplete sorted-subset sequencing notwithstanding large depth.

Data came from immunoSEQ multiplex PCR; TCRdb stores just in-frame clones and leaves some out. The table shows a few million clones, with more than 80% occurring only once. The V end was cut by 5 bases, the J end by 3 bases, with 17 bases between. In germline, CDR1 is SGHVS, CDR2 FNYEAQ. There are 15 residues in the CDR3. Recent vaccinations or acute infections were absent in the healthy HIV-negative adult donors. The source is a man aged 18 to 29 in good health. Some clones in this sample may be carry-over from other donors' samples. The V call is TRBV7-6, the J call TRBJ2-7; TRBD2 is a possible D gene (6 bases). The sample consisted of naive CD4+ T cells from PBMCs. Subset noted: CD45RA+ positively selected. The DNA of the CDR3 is TGTGCCAGCAGCCTAAGACTAGGAGAGCACTACGAGCAGTACTTC. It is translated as CASSLRLGEHYEQYF.